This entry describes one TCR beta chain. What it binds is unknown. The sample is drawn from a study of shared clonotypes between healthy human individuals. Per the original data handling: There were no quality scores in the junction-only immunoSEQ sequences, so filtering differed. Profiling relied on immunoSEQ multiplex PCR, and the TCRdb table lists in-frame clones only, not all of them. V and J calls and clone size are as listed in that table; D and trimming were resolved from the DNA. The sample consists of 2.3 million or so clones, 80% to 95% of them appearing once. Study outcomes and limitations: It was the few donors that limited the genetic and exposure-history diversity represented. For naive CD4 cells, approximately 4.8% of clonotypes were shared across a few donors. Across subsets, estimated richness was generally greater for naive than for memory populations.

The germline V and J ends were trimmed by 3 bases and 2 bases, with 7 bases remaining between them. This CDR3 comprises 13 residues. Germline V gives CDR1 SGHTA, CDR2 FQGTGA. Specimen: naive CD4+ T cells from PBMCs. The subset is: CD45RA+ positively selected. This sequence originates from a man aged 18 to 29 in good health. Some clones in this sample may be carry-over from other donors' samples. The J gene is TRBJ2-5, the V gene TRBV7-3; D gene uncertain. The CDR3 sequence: CASSFAPQETQYF. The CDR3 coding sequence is TGTGCCAGCAGCTTTGCCCCTCAAGAGACCCAGTACTTC.